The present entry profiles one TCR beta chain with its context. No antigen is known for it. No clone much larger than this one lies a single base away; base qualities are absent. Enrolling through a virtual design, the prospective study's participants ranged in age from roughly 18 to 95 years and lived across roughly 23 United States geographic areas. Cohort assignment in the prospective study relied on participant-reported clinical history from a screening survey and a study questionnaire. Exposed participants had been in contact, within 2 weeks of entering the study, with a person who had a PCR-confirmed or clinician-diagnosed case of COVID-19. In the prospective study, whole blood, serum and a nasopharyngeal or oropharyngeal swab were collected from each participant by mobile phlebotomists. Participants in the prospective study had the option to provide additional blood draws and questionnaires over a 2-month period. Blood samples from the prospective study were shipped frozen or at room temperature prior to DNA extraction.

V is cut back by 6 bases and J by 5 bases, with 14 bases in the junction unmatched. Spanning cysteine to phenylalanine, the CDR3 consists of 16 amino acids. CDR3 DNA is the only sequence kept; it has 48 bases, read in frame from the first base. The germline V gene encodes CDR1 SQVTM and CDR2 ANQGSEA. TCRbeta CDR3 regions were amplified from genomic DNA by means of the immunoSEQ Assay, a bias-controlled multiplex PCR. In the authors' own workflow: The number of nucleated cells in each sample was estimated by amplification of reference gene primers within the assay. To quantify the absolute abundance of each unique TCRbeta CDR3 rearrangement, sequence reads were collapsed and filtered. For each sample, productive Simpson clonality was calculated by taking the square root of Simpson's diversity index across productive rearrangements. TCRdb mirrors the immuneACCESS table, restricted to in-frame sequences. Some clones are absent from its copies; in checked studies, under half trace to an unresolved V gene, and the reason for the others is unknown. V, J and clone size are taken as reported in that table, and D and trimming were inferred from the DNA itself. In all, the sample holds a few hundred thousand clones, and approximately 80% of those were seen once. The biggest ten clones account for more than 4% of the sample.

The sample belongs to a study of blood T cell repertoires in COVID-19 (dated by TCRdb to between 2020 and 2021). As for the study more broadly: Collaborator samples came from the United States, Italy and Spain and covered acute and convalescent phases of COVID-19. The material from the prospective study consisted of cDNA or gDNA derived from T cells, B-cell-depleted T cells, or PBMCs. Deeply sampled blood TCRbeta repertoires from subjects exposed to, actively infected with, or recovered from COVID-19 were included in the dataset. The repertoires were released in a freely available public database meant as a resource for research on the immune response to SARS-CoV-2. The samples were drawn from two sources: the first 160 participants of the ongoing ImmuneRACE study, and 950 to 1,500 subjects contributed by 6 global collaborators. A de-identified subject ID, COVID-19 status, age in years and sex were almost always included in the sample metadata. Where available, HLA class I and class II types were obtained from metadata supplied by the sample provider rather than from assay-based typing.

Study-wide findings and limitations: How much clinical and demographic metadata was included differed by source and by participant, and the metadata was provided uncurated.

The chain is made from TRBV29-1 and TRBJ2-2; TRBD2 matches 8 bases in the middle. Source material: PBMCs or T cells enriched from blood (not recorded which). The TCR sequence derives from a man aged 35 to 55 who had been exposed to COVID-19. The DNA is TGCAGCGTCAAGCCCGGGGGAACTAGCGGTACCGGGGAGCTGTTTTTT. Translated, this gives CSVKPGGTSGTGELFF.